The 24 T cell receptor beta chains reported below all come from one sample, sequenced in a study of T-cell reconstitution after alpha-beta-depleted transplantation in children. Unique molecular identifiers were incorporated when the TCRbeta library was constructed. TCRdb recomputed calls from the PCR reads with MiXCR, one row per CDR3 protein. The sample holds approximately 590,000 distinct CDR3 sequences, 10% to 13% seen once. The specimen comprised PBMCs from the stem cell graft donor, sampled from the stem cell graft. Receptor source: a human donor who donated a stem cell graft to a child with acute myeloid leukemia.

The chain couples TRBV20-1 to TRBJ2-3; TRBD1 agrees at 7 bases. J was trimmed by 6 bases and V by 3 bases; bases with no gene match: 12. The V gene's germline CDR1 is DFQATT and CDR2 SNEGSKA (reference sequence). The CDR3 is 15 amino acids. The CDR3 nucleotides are TGCAGTGCTAGGTTGGGGACAGCGGAGGACGATACGCAGTATTTT. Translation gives CSARLGTAEDDTQYF.

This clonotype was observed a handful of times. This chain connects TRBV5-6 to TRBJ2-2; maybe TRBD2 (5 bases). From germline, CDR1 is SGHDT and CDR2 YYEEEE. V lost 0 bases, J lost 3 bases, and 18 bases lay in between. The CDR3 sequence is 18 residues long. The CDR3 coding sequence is TGTGCCAGCAGCTTGGCCATCCCCTGGACTGGAGACACCGGGGAGCTGTTTTTT. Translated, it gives CASSLAIPWTGDTGELFF.

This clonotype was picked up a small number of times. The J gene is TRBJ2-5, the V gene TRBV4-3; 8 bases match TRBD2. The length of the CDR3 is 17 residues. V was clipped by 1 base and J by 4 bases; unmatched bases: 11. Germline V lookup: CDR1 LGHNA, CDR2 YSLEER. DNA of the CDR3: TGCGCCAGCAGCCAAGCGTTTGGAGGGCTAGCGGGAGAGACCCAGTACTTC. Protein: CASSQAFGGLAGETQYF.

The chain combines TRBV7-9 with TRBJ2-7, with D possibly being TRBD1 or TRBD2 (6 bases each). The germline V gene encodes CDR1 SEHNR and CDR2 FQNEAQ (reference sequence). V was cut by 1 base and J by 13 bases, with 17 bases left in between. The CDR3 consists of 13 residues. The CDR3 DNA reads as TGTGCCAGCAGCTTAGGGAGGGGGGAGCGCCCTTACTTC. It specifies CASSLGRGERPYF.

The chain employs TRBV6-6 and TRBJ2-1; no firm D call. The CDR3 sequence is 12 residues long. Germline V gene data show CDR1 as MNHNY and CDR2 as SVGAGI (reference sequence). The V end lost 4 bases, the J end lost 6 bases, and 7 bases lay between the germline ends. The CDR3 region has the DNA TGTGCCAGCAGTTTCCTACCCAATGAGCAGTTCTTC. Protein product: CASSFLPNEQFF.

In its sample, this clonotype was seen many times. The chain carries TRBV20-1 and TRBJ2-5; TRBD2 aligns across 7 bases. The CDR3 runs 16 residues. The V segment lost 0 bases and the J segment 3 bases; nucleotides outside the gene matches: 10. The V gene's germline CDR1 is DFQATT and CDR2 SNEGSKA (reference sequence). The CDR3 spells CSARDSPAGWEETQYF. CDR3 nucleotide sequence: TGCAGTGCTAGAGATTCCCCAGCGGGATGGGAAGAGACCCAGTACTTC.

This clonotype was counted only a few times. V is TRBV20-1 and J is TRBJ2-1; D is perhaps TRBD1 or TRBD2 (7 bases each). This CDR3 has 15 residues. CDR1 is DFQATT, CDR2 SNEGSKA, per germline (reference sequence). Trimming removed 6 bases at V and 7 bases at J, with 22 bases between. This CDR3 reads CSALLGGGGLNEQFF. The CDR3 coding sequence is TGCAGTGCGCTCCTTGGGGGAGGGGGCTTGAATGAGCAGTTCTTC.

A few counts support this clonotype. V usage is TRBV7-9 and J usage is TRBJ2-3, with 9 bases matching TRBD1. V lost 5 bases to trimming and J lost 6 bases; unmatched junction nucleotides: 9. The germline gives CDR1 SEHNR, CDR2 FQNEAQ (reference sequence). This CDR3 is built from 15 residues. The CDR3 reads CASSRRTGEVDTQYF. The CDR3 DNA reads TGTGCCAGCAGCCGACGGACAGGGGAAGTCGATACGCAGTATTTT.

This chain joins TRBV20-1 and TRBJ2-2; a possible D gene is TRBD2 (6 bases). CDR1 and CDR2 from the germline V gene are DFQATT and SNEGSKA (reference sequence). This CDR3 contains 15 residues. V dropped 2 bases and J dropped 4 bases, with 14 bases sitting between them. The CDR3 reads CSARIREIITGELFF. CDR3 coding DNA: TGCAGTGCTAGAATCCGGGAGATAATCACCGGGGAGCTGTTTTTT.

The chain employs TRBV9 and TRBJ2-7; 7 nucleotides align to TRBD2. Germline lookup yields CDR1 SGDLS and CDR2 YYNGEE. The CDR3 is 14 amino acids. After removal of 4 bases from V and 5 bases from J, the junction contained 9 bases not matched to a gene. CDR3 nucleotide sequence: TGTGCCAGCAGCCCCCAAGCGGGAAGGGACGAGCAGTACTTC. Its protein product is CASSPQAGRDEQYF.

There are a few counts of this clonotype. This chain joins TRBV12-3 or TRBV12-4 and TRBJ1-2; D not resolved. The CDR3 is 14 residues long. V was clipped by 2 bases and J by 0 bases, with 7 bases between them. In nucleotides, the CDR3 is TGTGCCAGCAGTTTAAGACAAACTAACTATGGCTACACCTTC. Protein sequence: CASSLRQTNYGYTF.

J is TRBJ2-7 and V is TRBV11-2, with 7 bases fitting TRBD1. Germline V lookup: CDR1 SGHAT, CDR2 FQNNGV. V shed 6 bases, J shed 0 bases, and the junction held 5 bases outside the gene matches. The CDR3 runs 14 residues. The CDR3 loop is CASRQGPFSYEQYF. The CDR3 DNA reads TGTGCCAGCAGACAGGGGCCCTTCTCCTACGAGCAGTACTTC.

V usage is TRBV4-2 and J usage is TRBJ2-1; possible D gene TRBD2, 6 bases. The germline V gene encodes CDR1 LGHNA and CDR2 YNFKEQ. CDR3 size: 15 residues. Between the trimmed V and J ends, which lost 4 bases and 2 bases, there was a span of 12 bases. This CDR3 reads CASSPWTTTYNEQFF. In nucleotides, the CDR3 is TGTGCCAGCAGCCCCTGGACTACGACCTACAATGAGCAGTTCTTC.

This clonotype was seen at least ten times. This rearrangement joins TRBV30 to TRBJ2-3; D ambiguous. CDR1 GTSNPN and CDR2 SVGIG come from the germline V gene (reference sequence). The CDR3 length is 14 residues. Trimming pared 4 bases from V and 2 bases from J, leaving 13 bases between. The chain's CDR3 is CAWTGVANTDTQYF. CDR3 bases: TGTGCCTGGACCGGCGTCGCTAACACAGATACGCAGTATTTT.

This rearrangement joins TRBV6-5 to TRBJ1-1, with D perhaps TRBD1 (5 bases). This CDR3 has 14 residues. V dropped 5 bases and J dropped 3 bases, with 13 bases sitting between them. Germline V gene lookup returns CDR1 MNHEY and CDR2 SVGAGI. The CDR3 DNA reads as TGTGCCAGCAGTAACACCCCAGGGTACACTGAAGCTTTCTTT. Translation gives CASSNTPGYTEAFF.

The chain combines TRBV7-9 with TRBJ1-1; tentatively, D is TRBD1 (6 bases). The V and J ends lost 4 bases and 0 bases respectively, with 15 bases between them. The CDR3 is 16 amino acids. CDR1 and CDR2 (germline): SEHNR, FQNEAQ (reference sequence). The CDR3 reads CASSSPRTEMNTEAFF. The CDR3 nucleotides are TGTGCCAGCAGCTCACCCAGGACAGAGATGAACACTGAAGCTTTCTTT.

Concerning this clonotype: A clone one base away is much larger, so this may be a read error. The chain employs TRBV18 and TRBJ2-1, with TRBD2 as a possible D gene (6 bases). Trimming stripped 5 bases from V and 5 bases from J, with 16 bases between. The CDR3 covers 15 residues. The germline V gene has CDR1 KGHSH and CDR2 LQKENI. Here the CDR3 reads CASSTNSGVDNEQFF. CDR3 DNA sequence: TGTGCCAGCTCAACCAATTCGGGGGTGGACAATGAGCAGTTCTTC.

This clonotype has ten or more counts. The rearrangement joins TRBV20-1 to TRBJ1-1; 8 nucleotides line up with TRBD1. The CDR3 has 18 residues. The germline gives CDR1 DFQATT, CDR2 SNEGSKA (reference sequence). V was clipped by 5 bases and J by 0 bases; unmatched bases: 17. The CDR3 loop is CSAGGTGQAWLMNTEAFF. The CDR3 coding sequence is TGCAGTGCTGGGGGGACGGGACAGGCTTGGCTCATGAACACTGAAGCTTTCTTT.

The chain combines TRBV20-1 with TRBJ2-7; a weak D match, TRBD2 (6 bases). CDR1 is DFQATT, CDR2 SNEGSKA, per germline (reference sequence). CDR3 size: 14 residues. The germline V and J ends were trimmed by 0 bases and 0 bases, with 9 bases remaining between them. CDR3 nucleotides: TGCAGTGCTAGAGATCCGCGGGGCTCCTACGAGCAGTACTTC. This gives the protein CSARDPRGSYEQYF.

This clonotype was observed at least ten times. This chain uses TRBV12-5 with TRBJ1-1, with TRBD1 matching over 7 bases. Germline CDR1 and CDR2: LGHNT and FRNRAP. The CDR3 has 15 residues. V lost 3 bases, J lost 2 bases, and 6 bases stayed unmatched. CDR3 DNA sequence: TGTGCTAGTGGTTTATGGCAGGGGGGTAACACTGAAGCTTTCTTT. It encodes CASGLWQGGNTEAFF.

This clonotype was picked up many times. Written as DNA, the CDR3 is TGCAGTGCTAGAGAGGAGGTGGCTCAGTTCTTC. Protein sequence: CSAREEVAQFF. V gene TRBV20-1 combines with J gene TRBJ2-1, with D tentatively TRBD2 (5 bases). The CDR3 spans 11 residues. The V gene lost 0 bases and the J gene lost 13 bases, with 10 bases spanning the gap. Germline values: CDR1 DFQATT, CDR2 SNEGSKA (reference sequence).

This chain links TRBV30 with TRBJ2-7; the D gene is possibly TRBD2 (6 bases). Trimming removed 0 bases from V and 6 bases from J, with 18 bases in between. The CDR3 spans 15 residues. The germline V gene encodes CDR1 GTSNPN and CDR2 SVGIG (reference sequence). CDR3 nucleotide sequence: TGTGCCTGGAGTGTTAGGAGGGAGAAGGGTGGCGAGCAGTACTTC. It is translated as CAWSVRREKGGEQYF.

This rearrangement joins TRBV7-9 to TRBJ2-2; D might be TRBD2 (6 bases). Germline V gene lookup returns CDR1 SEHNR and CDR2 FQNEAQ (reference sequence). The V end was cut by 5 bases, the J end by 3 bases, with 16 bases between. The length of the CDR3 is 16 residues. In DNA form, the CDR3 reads TGTGCCAGCAGCCCACCGACCGGAGGGGACACCGGGGAGCTGTTTTTT. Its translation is CASSPPTGGDTGELFF.

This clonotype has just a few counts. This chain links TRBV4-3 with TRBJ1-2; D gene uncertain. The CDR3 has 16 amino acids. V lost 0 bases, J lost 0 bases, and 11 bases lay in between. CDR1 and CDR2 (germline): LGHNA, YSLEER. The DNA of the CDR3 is TGCGCCAGCAGCCAAGATCGCGCGTCAGCTAACTATGGCTACACCTTC. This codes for CASSQDRASANYGYTF.